This T cell receptor beta chain was profiled in a study of control samples from healthy donors and cancer patients (dated by TCRdb to 2018 to 2021). Trimmed from V: 4 bases; trimmed from J: 2 bases; junction bases lacking a gene match: 4. The CDR3 has 14 amino acids, counting the end cysteine and phenylalanine. Only the CDR3 DNA stays, 42 bases, in frame from base 1. As encoded in the germline V gene, CDR1 is SGHRS while CDR2 is YFSETQ. Notes on this clone: Its antigen specificity is not known. The sample holds no much larger clone one base away, and base qualities are not on file.

Libraries were prepared through the immunoSEQ multiplex PCR assay. Held by TCRdb, this immuneACCESS table contains in-frame sequences only and omits some clones. Under half of the omission traces to an unresolved V gene where checked; the cause of the rest is unknown. For this sample the table gives 170,000 or so clones, of which roughly nine tenths were detected only once. The biggest ten clones account for roughly 1.3% of the sample. The chain was built from TRBV5-1 and TRBJ1-1, and 8 junction bases match TRBD1. This clonotype was obtained from a man aged 25-40 years in good health. The sequencing sample was made of blood. The DNA is as follows: TGCGCCAGCAGCCCAGACAGGGGCAACACTGAAGCTTTCTTT. Translated, it reads CASSPDRGNTEAFF.